The present entry profiles one T cell receptor beta chain with its context. This clonotype was counted a few times. Its antigen is not yet known. It has no much larger one-base neighbor in the sample; base qualities were not kept. V and J are truncated by 0 bases and 4 bases respectively, leaving an intervening sequence of 6 bases. Its CDR3 holds 13 amino acids, cysteine through phenylalanine. Only the CDR3 DNA is retained, 39 bases long and in frame from the first base. CDR1 is given as DFQATT and CDR2 as SNEGSKA, both from the germline V gene (reference sequence). Synthesis of TCR cDNA relied on 5'RACE template switching, a step that introduced a universal primer site along with unique molecular identifiers. Priming of cDNA synthesis was performed from both the TCR alpha and TCR beta constant segments. Two PCR steps were used to amplify libraries, with sample barcodes and sequencing adapters being added in the second step. Sequencing of libraries was done on Illumina HiSeq 2500 (2x100 bp) or NovaSeq (2x150 bp). The authors processed their data as follows. Demultiplexing of reads and collapsing into UMI consensus sequences were performed with MIGEC, and V(D)J alignment was carried out with MiXCR. Vaccine-responding clonotypes were identified with edgeR using replicate PBMC samples, with FDR below 0.01 and a log2 fold change above 5 up to day 15 being required. Bulk clonotypes were assigned CD4 or CD8 identity according to which sequenced CD4 or CD8 repertoire held them at higher abundance. In TCRdb, the public reads were trimmed at Q25 with fastp and aligned with MiXCR, with productive beta chains retained. Each entry merges the rows of one CDR3 protein and shows their most common DNA and genes. These V and J calls originate from TCRdb's pipeline instead of the authors' own analysis. In all, the sample holds just under 600,000 distinct CDR3 sequences, and approximately 12% of those were seen once. The top ten clonotypes cover 11% to 15% of the sample.

This specimen belongs to a study of T cells after yellow fever vaccination (dated by TCRdb to between 2017 and 2020). Looking at the study overall: Libraries from fractions with low cell numbers were prepared with the SMART-Seq v4 Ultra Low Input RNA kit. The cohort comprised two healthy male donors, one aged 18 to 29 and one aged 30 to 39 years. To follow T-cell clones before and after both primary and booster YFV17D yellow fever vaccination, bulk TCR alpha and beta repertoires underwent longitudinal sequencing. Bulk PBMC replicates and cell subsets were isolated from blood drawn at multiple timepoints before and after both primary and secondary immunization. Overall study results and their limits: A small share of clonotypes was detected in both CD4 and CD8 compartments, with the overlap likely arising from convergent recombination. FACS-sorted repertoires could contain abundant contaminating clonotypes from the bulk population, so computational filtering was required. Most clones expanded after primary vaccination (approximately 96% of CD4 and 70% to 90% of CD8) were re-detected after the booster, suggesting that broad memory maintenance occurred. Because only a couple of donors were included in the study, the extent to which the findings can be generalized is limited. The secondary T-cell response was weaker than the primary response but faster, peaking on day 5 instead of day 15.

The treatment or condition tag for this specimen amounts to: live attenuated yellow fever vaccine strain. Two biological replicates of bulk PBMCs were collected at each blood-draw timepoint. A standard Ficoll-Paque protocol was used to isolate PBMCs from peripheral blood. TriZol was used to extract RNA from bulk PBMCs, CD4 and CD8 fractions, and dextramer-positive and dextramer-negative fractions. Sequences were derived from PBMCs, sampled on the day of the yellow fever booster vaccination. The origin of this receptor is a man aged 30 to 39 who received the YFV17D yellow fever vaccine. The chain is made from TRBV20-1 and TRBJ1-4; the D segment cannot be called with confidence. The CDR3 region has the sequence CSAREQINEKLFF. The sequenced DNA is TGCAGTGCTAGAGAACAAATTAATGAAAAACTGTTTTTT.